The TCR beta chain under discussion was sequenced for a study of Ad26.COV2.S vaccination and SARS-CoV-2 variants. About the study: The COV1001 Ad26.COV2.S trial arm included the donor. Study-wide findings and caveats: Vaccine recipients surpassed placebo recipients in spike-specific TCR breadth.

Produced via immunoSEQ multiplex PCR; TCRdb's table is partial and in-frame only. Of 200,000 to 300,000 clones in the sample, approximately 88% were seen once. CDR1 is MNHEY, CDR2 SMNVEV, per germline (reference sequence). V lost 8 bases, J lost 8 bases, and 15 bases lay in between. The CDR3 loop spans 12 amino acids. This clone was seen just once. Its cognate antigen is unknown. Treatment denoted: approximately 18 received Ad26.COV2.S at low or high dose, single or two shots; about 5 received placebo; per-sample allocation not given. The samples date from day 63 after the first vaccine or placebo injection.

This clonotype was sampled from a person between 18 and 59 years old who received the Ad26.COV2.S COVID-19 vaccine or a placebo. This material consisted of peripheral blood, taken in a trial of Ad26.COV2.S vaccine versus placebo. The V and J genes are TRBV27 and TRBJ1-2, with a possible D match to TRBD1 (6 bases). The CDR3: CASRTGGRGYTF. Here the CDR3 DNA reads TGTGCCAGCCGCACCGGGGGCAGGGGCTACACCTTC.